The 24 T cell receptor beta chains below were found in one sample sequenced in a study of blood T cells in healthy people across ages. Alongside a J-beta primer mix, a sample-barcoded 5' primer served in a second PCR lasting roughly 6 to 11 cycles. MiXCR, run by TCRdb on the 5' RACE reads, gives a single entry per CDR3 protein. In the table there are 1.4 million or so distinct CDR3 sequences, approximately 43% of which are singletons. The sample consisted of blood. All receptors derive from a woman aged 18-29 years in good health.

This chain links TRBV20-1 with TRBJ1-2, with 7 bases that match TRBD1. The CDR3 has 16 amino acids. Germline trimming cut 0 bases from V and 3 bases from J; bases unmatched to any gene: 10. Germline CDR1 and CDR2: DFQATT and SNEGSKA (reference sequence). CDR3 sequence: CSARDPQSGTDYGYTF. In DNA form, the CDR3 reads TGCAGTGCTAGAGATCCTCAATCCGGGACAGACTATGGCTACACCTTC.

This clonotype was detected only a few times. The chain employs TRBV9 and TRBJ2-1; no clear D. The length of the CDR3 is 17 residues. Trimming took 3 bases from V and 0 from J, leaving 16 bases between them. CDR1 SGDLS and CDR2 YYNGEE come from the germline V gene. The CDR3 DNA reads TGTGCCAGCAGCGGTCAATCAGGCATTCGCTCCTACAATGAGCAGTTCTTC. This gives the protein CASSGQSGIRSYNEQFF.

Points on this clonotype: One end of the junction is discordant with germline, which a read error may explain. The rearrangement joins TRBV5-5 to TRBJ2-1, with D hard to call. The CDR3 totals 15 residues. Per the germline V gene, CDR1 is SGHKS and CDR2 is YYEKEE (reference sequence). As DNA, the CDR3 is TGTGCCAGCAGCTTGGTTGGAGACCCCTACAATGGGCAGTTCTTC. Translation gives CASSLVGDPYNGQFF.

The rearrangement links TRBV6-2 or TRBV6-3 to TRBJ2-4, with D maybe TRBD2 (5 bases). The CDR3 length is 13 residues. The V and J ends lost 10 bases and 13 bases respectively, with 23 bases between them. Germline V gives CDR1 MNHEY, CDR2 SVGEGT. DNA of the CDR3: TGTGCCAACAAAAGCGGCGACCCTAGAGAGCAGTACTTC. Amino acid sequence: CANKSGDPREQYF.

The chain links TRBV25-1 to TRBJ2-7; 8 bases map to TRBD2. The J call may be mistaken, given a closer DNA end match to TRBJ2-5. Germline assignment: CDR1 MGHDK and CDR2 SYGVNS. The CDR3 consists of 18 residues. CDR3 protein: CASSNGVTSGGYQETQYF. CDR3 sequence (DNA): TGTGCCAGCAGTAATGGAGTCACAAGCGGGGGCTACCAAGAGACCCAGTACTTC.

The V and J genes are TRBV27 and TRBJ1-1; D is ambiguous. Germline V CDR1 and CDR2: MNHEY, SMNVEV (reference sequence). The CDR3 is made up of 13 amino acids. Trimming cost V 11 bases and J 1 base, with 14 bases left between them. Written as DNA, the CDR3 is TGTGCCTCTCAGTTTACTGAGAACACTGAAGCTTTCTTT. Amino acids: CASQFTENTEAFF.

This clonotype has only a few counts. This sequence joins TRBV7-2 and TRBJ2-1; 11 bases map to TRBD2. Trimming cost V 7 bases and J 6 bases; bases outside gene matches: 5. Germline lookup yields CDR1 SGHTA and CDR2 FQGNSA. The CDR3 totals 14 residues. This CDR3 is CASKLAGGANEQFF. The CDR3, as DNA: TGTGCCAGCAAATTAGCGGGAGGGGCCAATGAGCAGTTCTTC.

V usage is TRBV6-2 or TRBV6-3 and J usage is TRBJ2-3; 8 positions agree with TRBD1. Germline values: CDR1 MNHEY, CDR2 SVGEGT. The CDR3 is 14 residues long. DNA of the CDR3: TGTGCTTCGATCCCCCAGGGGGCTAAGGATACGCAGTATTTT. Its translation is CASIPQGAKDTQYF.

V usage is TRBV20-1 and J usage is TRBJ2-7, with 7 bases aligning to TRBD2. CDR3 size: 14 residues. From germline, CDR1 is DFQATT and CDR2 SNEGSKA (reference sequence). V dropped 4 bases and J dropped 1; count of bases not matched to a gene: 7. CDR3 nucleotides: TGCAGTGCTAATAGCGGGTGGCCTTCCTACGAGCAGTACTTC. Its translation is CSANSGWPSYEQYF.

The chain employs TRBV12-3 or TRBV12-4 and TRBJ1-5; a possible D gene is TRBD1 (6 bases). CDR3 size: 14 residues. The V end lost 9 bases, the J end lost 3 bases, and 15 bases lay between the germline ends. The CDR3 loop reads CASSRRQDNQPQHF. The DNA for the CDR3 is TGTGCCAGTTCCCGACGACAGGACAATCAGCCCCAGCATTTT.

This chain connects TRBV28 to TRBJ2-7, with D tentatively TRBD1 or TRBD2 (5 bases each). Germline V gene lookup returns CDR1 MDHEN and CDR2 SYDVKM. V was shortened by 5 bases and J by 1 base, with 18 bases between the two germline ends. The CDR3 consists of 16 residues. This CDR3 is CASSITGTPTSYEQYF. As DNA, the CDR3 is TGTGCCAGCAGTATAACCGGGACCCCTACGTCCTACGAGCAGTACTTC. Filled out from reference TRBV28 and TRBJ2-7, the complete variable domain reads DVKVTQSSRYLVKRTGEKVFLECVQDMDHENMFWYRQDPGLGLRLIYFSYDVKMKEKGDIPEGYSVSREKKERFSLILESASTNQTSMYLCASSITGTPTSYEQYFGPGTRLTVT.

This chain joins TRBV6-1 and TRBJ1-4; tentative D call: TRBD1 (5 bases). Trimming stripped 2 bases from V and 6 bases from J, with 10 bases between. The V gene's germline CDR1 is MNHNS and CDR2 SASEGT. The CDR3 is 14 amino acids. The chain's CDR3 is CASSEPRAYEKLFF. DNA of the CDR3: TGTGCCAGCAGTGAACCCAGGGCCTATGAAAAACTGTTTTTT.

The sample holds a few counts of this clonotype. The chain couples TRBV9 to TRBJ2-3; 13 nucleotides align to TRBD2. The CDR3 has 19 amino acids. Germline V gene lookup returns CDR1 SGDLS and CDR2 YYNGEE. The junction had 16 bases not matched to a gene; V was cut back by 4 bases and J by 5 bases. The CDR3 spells CASSPSFDGLAGVGDTQYF. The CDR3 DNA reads TGTGCCAGCAGCCCGTCTTTTGATGGACTAGCGGGAGTGGGAGATACGCAGTATTTT.

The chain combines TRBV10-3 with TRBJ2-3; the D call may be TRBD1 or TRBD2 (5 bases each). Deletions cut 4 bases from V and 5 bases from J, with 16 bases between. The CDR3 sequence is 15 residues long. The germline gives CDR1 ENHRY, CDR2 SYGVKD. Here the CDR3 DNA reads TGTGCCATCAGTGTAGGGATAGGGGCGGGAGATACGCAGTATTTT. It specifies CAISVGIGAGDTQYF.

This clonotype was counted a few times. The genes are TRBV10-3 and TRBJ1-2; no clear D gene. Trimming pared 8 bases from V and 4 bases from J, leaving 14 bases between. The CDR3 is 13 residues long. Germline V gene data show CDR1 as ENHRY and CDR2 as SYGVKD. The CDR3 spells CAIHNGESYGYTF. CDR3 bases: TGTGCCATCCATAACGGGGAAAGCTATGGCTACACCTTC.

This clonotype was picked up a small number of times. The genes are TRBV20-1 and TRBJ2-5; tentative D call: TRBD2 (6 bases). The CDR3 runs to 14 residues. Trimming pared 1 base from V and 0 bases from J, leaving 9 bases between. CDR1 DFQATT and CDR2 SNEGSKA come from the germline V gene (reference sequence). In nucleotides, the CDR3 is TGCAGTGCTAGAGGGAGGGGCGACCAAGAGACCCAGTACTTC. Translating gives CSARGRGDQETQYF.

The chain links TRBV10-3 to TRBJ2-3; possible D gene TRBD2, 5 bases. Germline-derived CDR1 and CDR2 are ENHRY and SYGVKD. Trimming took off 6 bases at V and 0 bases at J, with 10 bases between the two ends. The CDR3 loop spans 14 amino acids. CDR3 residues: CAIRGGVSTDTQYF. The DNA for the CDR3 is TGTGCCATCAGAGGAGGAGTTAGCACAGATACGCAGTATTTT.

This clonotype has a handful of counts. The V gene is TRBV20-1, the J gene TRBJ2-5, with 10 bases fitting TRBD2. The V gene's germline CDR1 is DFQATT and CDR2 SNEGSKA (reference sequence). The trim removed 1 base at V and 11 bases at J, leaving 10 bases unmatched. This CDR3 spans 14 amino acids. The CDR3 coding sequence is TGCAGTGCTAGAGGGGTTAGCGGGAGGTCTGAGCAGTACTTC. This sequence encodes CSARGVSGRSEQYF.

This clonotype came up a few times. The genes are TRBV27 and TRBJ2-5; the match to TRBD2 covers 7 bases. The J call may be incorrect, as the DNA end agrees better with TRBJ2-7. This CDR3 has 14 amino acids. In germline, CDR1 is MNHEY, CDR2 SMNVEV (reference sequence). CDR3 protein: CASSLGTNNYEQYF. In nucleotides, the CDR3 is TGTGCCAGCAGTTTAGGGACTAACAATTACGAGCAGTACTTC.

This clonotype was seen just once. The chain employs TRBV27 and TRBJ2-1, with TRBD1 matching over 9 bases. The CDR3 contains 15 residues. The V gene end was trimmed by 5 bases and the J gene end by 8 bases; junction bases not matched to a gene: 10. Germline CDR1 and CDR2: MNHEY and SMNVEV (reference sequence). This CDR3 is CASSSPNRGRDEQFF. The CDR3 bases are TGTGCCAGCAGTAGTCCCAACAGGGGGCGGGATGAGCAGTTCTTC.

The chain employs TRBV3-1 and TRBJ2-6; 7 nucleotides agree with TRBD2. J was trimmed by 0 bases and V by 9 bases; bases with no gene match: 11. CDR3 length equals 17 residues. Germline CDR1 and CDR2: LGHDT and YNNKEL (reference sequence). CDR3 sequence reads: CASLDGRFISGANVLTF. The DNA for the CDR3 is TGTGCCAGTCTCGACGGGAGGTTCATCTCTGGGGCCAACGTCCTGACTTTC.

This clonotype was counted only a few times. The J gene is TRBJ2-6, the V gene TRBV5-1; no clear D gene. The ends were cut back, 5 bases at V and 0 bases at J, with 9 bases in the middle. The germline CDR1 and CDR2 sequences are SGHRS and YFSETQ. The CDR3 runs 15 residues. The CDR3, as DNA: TGCGCCAGCAGTAGTAGAAACTCTGGGGCCAACGTCCTGACTTTC. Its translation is CASSSRNSGANVLTF.

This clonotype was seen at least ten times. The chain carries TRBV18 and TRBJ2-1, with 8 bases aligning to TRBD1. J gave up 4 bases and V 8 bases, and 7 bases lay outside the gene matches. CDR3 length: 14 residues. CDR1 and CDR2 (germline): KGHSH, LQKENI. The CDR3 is CASSPRTGYNEQFF. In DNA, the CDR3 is TGTGCCAGCAGCCCCCGGACAGGGTACAATGAGCAGTTCTTC.

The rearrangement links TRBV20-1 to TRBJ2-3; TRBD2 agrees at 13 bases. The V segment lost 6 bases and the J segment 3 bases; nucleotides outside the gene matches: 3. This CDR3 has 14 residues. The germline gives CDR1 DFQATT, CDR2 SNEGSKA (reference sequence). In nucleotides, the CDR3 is TGCAGTGCCCAGGGACTAGCGGGAACAGATACGCAGTATTTT. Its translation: CSAQGLAGTDTQYF.